The 8 T cell receptor beta chains below all came from one sample that was sequenced in a study of blood T cell repertoires in COVID-19. TCRdb keeps only in-frame clones here, not all; method: immunoSEQ multiplex PCR. The table lists roughly 120,000 clones, 70% to 85% of them singletons. Sequenced material: peripheral blood. The receptors shown here come from a man in his 70s with active or convalescent COVID-19.

This chain connects TRBV2 to TRBJ2-5, with a possible D match to TRBD2 (6 bases). Trimming pared 3 bases from V and 2 bases from J, leaving 13 bases between. Germline V gene sequence: CDR1 SNHLY, CDR2 FYNNEI. The length of the CDR3 is 15 residues. The CDR3: CASSDPGAGQETQYF. CDR3 nucleotide sequence: TGTGCCAGCAGTGATCCGGGAGCTGGGCAAGAGACCCAGTACTTC.

The rearrangement uses TRBV6-2 or TRBV6-3 and TRBJ1-5; 11 bases agree with TRBD1. The CDR3 totals 17 residues. V gave up 5 bases and J gave up 0 bases; unmatched junction bases: 6. The germline CDR1 and CDR2 sequences are MNHEY and SVGEGT. CDR3 sequence: CASSRTGGGYSNQPQHF. CDR3 nucleotide sequence: TGTGCCAGCAGTCGGACAGGGGGCGGGTATAGCAATCAGCCCCAGCATTTT.

This chain uses TRBV9 with TRBJ2-1; weak D call: TRBD2 (6 bases). Trimming pared 1 base from V and 9 bases from J, leaving 17 bases between. Germline loops: CDR1 SGDLS, CDR2 YYNGEE. The CDR3 spans 15 residues. This CDR3 reads CASSVKSTSWGEQFF. The DNA for the CDR3 is TGTGCCAGCAGCGTAAAGTCTACTAGCTGGGGTGAGCAGTTCTTC.

The chain recombines TRBV28 with TRBJ2-7, with D tentatively TRBD2 (6 bases). Germline CDR1 MDHEN, CDR2 SYDVKM. V gave up 3 bases and J gave up 5 bases, with 11 bases separating them. The CDR3 has 13 amino acids. Written as DNA, the CDR3 is TGTGCCAGCAGTTTTCCGGGAGACCACGAGCAGTACTTC. It yields the protein CASSFPGDHEQYF.

The chain combines TRBV25-1 with TRBJ2-1, with D hard to call. Germline CDR1 reads MGHDK; CDR2 reads SYGVNS. This CDR3 has 13 residues. V was shortened by 7 bases and J by 0 bases, with 7 bases between the two germline ends. CDR3 protein: CASTRSSYNEQFF. The CDR3 nucleotides read TGTGCCAGCACTAGGAGCTCCTACAATGAGCAGTTCTTC. Based on the CDR3 plus reference TRBV25-1 and TRBJ2-1, the full variable domain is EADIYQTPRYLVIGTGKKITLECSQTMGHDKMYWYQQDPGMELHLIHYSYGVNSTEKGDLSSESTVSRIRTEHFPLTLESARPSHTSQYLCASTRSSYNEQFFGPGTRLTVL.

The chain couples TRBV3-1 (or the pseudogene TRBV3-2) to TRBJ1-2; D is possibly TRBD1 (5 bases). The CDR3 is 12 amino acids. V was clipped by 3 bases and J by 5 bases, with 7 bases between them. Germline lookup yields CDR1 LGHDT and CDR2 YNNKEL (reference sequence). The CDR3 loop is CASSHRAYGYTF. The DNA of the CDR3 is TGTGCCAGCAGCCACAGGGCGTATGGCTACACCTTC.

The chain links TRBV6-5 to TRBJ2-7; TRBD1 aligns across 8 bases. V was pared by 6 bases and J by 4 bases, with 5 bases of the junction left unmatched. This CDR3 has 13 residues. Germline V gene lookup returns CDR1 MNHEY and CDR2 SVGAGI. This chain's CDR3 is CASRDRVVYEQYF. CDR3 in DNA: TGTGCCAGCAGGGACAGGGTCGTATACGAGCAGTACTTC.

The J gene is TRBJ2-1, the V gene TRBV7-9; TRBD2 aligns across 11 bases. The V gene end was trimmed by 5 bases and the J gene end by 8 bases; junction bases not matched to a gene: 11. Germline V gives CDR1 SEHNR, CDR2 FQNEAQ (reference sequence). The CDR3 has 16 residues. The CDR3 DNA reads TGTGCCAGCAGCCCCTGGGGTAGCGGGAGGGCCGATGAGCAGTTCTTC. Protein product: CASSPWGSGRADEQFF.